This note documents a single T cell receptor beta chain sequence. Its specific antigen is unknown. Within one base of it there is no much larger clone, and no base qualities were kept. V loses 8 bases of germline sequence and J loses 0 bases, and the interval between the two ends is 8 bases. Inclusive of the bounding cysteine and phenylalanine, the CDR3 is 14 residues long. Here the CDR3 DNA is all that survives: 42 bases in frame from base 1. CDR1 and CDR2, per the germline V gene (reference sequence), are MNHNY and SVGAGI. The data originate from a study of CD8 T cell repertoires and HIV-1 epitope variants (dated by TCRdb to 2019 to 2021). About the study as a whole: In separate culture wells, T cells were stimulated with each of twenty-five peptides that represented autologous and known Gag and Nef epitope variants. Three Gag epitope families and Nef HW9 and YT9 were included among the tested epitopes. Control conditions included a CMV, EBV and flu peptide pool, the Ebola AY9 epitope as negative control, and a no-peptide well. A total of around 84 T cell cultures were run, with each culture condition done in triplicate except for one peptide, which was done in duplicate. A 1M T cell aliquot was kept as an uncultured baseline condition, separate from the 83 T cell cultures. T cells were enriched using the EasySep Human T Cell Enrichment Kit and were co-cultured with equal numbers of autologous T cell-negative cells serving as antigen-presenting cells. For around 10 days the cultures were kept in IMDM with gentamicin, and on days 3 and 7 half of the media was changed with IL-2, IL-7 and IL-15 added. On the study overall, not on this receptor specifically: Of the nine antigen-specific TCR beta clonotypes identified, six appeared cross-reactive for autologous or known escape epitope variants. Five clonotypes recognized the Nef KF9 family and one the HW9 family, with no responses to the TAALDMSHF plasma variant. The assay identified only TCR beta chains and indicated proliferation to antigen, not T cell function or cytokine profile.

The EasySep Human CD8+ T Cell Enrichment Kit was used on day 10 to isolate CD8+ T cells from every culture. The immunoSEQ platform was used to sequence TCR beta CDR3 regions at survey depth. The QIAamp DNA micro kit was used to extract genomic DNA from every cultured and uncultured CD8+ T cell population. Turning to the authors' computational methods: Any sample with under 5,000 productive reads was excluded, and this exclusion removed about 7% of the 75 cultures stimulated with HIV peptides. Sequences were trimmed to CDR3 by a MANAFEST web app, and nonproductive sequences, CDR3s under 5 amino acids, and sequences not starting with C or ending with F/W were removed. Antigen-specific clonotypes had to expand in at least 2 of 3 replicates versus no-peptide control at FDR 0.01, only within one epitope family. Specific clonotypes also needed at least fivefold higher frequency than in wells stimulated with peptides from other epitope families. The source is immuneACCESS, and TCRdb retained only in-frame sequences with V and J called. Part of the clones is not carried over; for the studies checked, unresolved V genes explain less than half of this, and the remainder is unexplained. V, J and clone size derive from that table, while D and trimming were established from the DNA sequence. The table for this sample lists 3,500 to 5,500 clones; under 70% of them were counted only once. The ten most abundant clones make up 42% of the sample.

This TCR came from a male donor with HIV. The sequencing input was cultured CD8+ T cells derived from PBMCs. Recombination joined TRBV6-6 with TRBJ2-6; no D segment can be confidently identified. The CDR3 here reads CASEELSGANVLTF. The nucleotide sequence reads TGTGCCAGCGAAGAGCTCTCTGGGGCCAACGTCCTGACTTTC.